This T cell receptor (beta chain) originates from a study of B cell selection in AIRE deficiency. Study observations and caveats: Shared Treg sequences had shorter CDR3s, biased toward rearrangements with few non-templated insertions. Healthy Tconv contained about 37% of shared healthy Treg sequences; only TCRbeta sequenced.

Deletions cut 4 bases from V and 0 bases from J, with 6 bases between. Germline CDR1 reads PRHDT; CDR2 reads FYEKMQ (reference sequence). This CDR3 is 13 amino acids long. Regulatory T cells were sorted as CD4+CD25hiCD127low/negative. Regarding this clone: Antigen unknown.

Libraries were prepared by immunoSEQ multiplex PCR; TCRdb keeps only in-frame clonotypes and omits some of them. The data show approximately 21,000 clones, over 90% seen once. Sample: Tregs sorted from PBMCs. The chain employs TRBV13 and TRBJ1-1; D possibly corresponds to TRBD1 (5 bases). This receptor was identified in a human donor with AIRE deficiency. The CDR3 DNA reads as TGTGCCAGCAGCTGGGGGGTGAACACTGAAGCTTTCTTT. It is translated as CASSWGVNTEAFF.